This record concerns one T cell receptor beta chain sequence. Its antigen is undetermined. This specimen belongs to a study of T cell repertoires in cytomegalovirus infection. Study details: CMV infection plus the matching HLA type was flagged by public TCR beta signatures.

TCRdb independently ran MiXCR on the reads; one entry per CDR3 protein. The sample lists roughly 250,000 distinct CDR3 sequences; roughly an eighth were seen once. General study results and limits: Dominating the ex vivo response were HLA-C-restricted CMV-specific TCR beta clonotypes. Totalled public TCR beta family frequency picked out people who carried CMV plus the relevant HLA.

Germline CDR1 and CDR2: MNHEY and SVGEGT. The CDR3 has 17 residues. The V end was cut by 2 bases, the J end by 1 base, with 17 bases between. The sample taken for sequencing was PBMCs. The clonotype was recovered from a human donor in good health (CMV status not recorded). Some clones in this sample may be carry-over from other donors' samples. V and J are TRBV6-2 or TRBV6-3 and TRBJ1-1; TRBD1 is a possible D gene (5 bases). The CDR3 DNA sequence: TGTGCCAGCAGTTACCCGCGGCTGACAGTTGGGAACACTGAAGCTTTCTTT. This sequence encodes CASSYPRLTVGNTEAFF.